This T cell receptor (beta chain) was identified during a study of shared clonotypes between healthy human individuals. The naive CD8 subset, CD45RO-negative cells positively selected for CCR7, excluded terminally differentiated effector memory CD45RA+ cells. Whole-study results and caveats: Compared with memory subsets, naive subsets generally had larger estimated richness. The study drew on few donors, limiting represented genetic and exposure-history diversity. Naive CD4 clonotypes overlapped across several donors at roughly 5%.

To note about this clone: Its antigen is currently unknown.

Per germline, CDR1 PRHDT and CDR2 FYEKMQ (reference sequence). The V and J ends lost 6 bases and 3 bases respectively, with 12 bases between them. The CDR3 extends over 13 amino acids. Clones were sequenced by immunoSEQ multiplex PCR, and TCRdb holds only the in-frame ones, with some missing. The sample includes hundreds of thousands of clones, more than 85% of them seen just once. The TCR originated in a young man in good health. The sample comprised naive CD8+ T cells sorted from blood. The J gene is TRBJ2-7, the V gene TRBV13, with D perhaps matching TRBD2 (5 bases). CDR3 sequence reads: CASRLGKGYEQYF. The DNA for the CDR3 is TGTGCCAGCAGACTAGGAAAGGGCTACGAGCAGTACTTC.